The clone carrying this T cell receptor beta chain was counted between two and nine times. Its antigen is not known. These data belong to a study of T cell repertoires in cytomegalovirus infection. About the research overall: In public TCR beta signatures, there were indications of both CMV infection and matching HLA type.

General study findings and limits: Frequencies of public TCR beta families were cumulated, and this identified carriers of CMV plus the relevant HLA. In two of eight donors, the top clonotype was HLA-C-restricted CMV-specific.

One entry per CDR3 protein, called by TCRdb with MiXCR from the reads. The table has hundreds of thousands of distinct CDR3 sequences, about 8.8% seen once. The CDR3 covers 16 residues. The germline V gene encodes CDR1 SGDLS and CDR2 YYNGEE. V was cut by 4 bases and J by 1 base, with 15 bases left in between. The sequence came from a human donor in good health (CMV status not recorded). Some clones in this sample may be carry-over from other donors' samples. The chain recombines TRBV9 with TRBJ2-4, with TRBD2 as a possible D gene (6 bases). Sequencing used PBMCs. CDR3 amino acids: CASSSGASGAKNIQYF. The CDR3 nucleotides are TGTGCCAGCAGCAGTGGGGCCAGCGGGGCCAAAAACATTCAGTACTTC.